These 12 T cell receptor beta chains were sequenced from one sample in a study of regulatory T cells in long-lasting Graves disease (dated by TCRdb to about 2021). Preparation of the library involved multiplex PCR. Sequencing used an Illumina HiSeq 4000. iRepertoire HTBI primers and Arm-PCR amplification of CDR3 regions were used to construct TCR beta libraries. The public reads were quality trimmed at Q25 with fastp and then assembled into clones with MiXCR by TCRdb, keeping productive beta chains. Entries are consolidated by CDR3 protein sequence, retaining the most common genes and DNA. For this sample there are about 620,000 distinct CDR3 sequences; approximately 15% appear just once. About 17% of the sample is held by the ten biggest clonotypes. This sample's time point label indicates: newly diagnosed GD, antithyroid drugs for less than 3 months. For both TCR sequencing and RNA sequencing, RNA was extracted from PBMCs using TRIzol.

The same sample was also studied in work on T cells in Graves' hyperthyroidism and ophthalmopathy.

Sequences were derived from peripheral blood mononuclear cells (PBMCs), sampled at new diagnosis, from a patient treated with antithyroid drugs. The receptors derive from a woman aged 25 to 39 with Graves disease. Donor details come from another sample of the same person, matched by shared clones.

This clonotype was seen only a few times. The chain links TRBV10-3 to TRBJ1-5; no reliable D call. V was cut by 2 bases and J by 6 bases, with 11 bases left in between. Germline CDR1 and CDR2: ENHRY and SYGVKD. The CDR3 has 14 amino acids. This chain's CDR3 is CAISETGRVQPQHF. CDR3 DNA: TGTGCCATCAGTGAGACGGGCCGCGTTCAGCCCCAGCATTTT.

In its sample, this clonotype was seen a few times. J is TRBJ2-1 and V is TRBV5-6; 7 bases line up with TRBD2. Trimming took 2 bases from V and 0 from J; bases not matched to a gene: 8. Germline values: CDR1 SGHDT, CDR2 YYEEEE. The CDR3 extends over 17 amino acids. This chain's CDR3 is CASSFRSGGSSYNEQFF. As DNA, the CDR3 is TGTGCCAGCAGCTTTCGATCCGGGGGGAGCTCCTACAATGAGCAGTTCTTC.

This clonotype was observed at least ten times. The J gene is TRBJ1-3, the V gene TRBV28; D call uncertain. V lost 10 bases and J lost 4, with 17 bases in between. The CDR3 totals 14 residues. Germline values: CDR1 MDHEN, CDR2 SYDVKM. The CDR3 spells CAILSRLRGNTIYF. The CDR3, as DNA: TGTGCCATCCTCTCCCGACTAAGGGGAAACACCATATATTTT. Drawing the rest from reference TRBV28 and TRBJ1-3, the complete variable domain is DVKVTQSSRYLVKRTGEKVFLECVQDMDHENMFWYRQDPGLGLRLIYFSYDVKMKEKGDIPEGYSVSREKKERFSLILESASTNQTSMYLCAILSRLRGNTIYFGEGSWLTVV.

This clonotype was counted ten times or more. DNA of the CDR3: TGTGCCAGCAGCTCTATACAGGGCACAGATACGCAGTATTTT. This gives the protein CASSSIQGTDTQYF. The chain combines TRBV7-2 with TRBJ2-3, with a possible D match to TRBD1 (5 bases). The CDR3 covers 14 residues. The germline gives CDR1 SGHTA, CDR2 FQGNSA. V was pared by 4 bases and J by 1 base, with 9 bases between.

This clonotype was counted ten times or more. This chain joins TRBV3-1 and TRBJ1-2, with D uncertain. Germline assignment: CDR1 LGHDT and CDR2 YNNKEL (reference sequence). The CDR3 covers 13 residues. Trimming removed 3 bases from V and 4 bases from J, with 9 bases in between. The CDR3 here is CASSHPPIYGYTF. DNA of the CDR3: TGTGCCAGCAGCCACCCCCCGATCTATGGCTACACCTTC. The full variable domain, rest sourced from reference TRBV3-1 and TRBJ1-2, is DTAVSQTPKYLVTQMGNDKSIKCEQNLGHDTMYWYKQDSKKFLKIMFSYNNKELIINETVPNRFSPKSPDKAHLNLHINSLELGDSAVYFCASSHPPIYGYTFGSGTRLTVV.

In this sample, this clonotype turned up many times. V and J are TRBV14 and TRBJ2-3; D unclear. CDR3 length: 13 residues. V was clipped by 0 bases and J by 6 bases, with 7 bases between them. Per the germline V gene, CDR1 is SGHDN and CDR2 is FVKESK. The CDR3 loop is CASSQDGSDTQYF. As DNA, the CDR3 is TGTGCCAGCAGCCAAGACGGGTCGGATACGCAGTATTTT.

Many counts were recorded for this clonotype. The chain employs TRBV5-1 and TRBJ2-1; 7 positions match TRBD2. The V gene's germline CDR1 is SGHRS and CDR2 YFSETQ. The CDR3 length is 14 residues. The V gene end was trimmed by 1 base and the J gene end by 6 bases; junction bases not matched to a gene: 4. The CDR3 nucleotides are TGCGCCAGCAGCTTGACGGGGGGAGTCAATGAGCAGTTCTTC. It translates to CASSLTGGVNEQFF. The full variable domain, its missing parts supplied by reference TRBV5-1 and TRBJ2-1, is KAGVTQTPRYLIKTRGQQVTLSCSPISGHRSVSWYQQTPGQGLQFLFEYFSETQRNKGNFPGRFSGRQFSNSRSEMNVSTLELGDSALYLCASSLTGGVNEQFFGPGTRLTVL.

This clonotype was recorded a few times. V and J are TRBV19 and TRBJ2-6, with a weak D call TRBD2 (5 bases). V dropped 4 bases and J dropped 0 bases, with 13 bases sitting between them. Germline values: CDR1 LNHDA, CDR2 SQIVND (reference sequence). The CDR3 has 17 residues. Here the CDR3 reads CASSTGGFSSGANVLTF. CDR3 sequence (DNA): TGTGCCAGTAGTACAGGCGGGTTTAGCTCTGGGGCCAACGTCCTGACTTTC.

This clonotype was detected ten times or more. V usage is TRBV28 and J usage is TRBJ1-6; D is ambiguous. Germline assignment: CDR1 MDHEN and CDR2 SYDVKM. The CDR3 consists of 13 residues. The V end lost 6 bases, the J end lost 5 bases, and 8 bases lay between the germline ends. CDR3 nucleotide sequence: TGTGCCAGCAGCCAAGAGAATAATTCACCCCTCCACTTT. This sequence encodes CASSQENNSPLHF.

There are many counts of this clonotype. The V and J genes are TRBV28 and TRBJ2-7, with D tentatively TRBD1 or TRBD2 (6 bases each). The CDR3 totals 12 residues. Germline CDR1 is MDHEN and CDR2 is SYDVKM. V lost 2 bases and J lost 6, with 8 bases in between. The CDR3 loop reads CASSLKGGEQYF. The CDR3 DNA sequence: TGTGCCAGCAGTTTAAAGGGGGGCGAGCAGTACTTC.

This clonotype was counted at least ten times. This chain joins TRBV19 and TRBJ1-1, with a possible D match to TRBD1 (5 bases). The V gene's germline CDR1 is LNHDA and CDR2 SQIVND (reference sequence). V lost 5 bases to trimming and J lost 11 bases, with 27 bases between them. CDR3 length: 16 residues. The CDR3 DNA is TGTGCCAGTAGTTCCACGGGACCAGAGGACCTTGGCGCGGCTTTCTTT. It yields the protein CASSSTGPEDLGAAFF.

This clonotype was detected ten times or more. The V call is TRBV12-3 or TRBV12-4, the J call TRBJ2-7, with D perhaps assigned TRBD1 or TRBD2 (6 bases each). CDR3 length: 13 amino acids. Trimming shortened V by 10 bases and J by 3 bases, and 16 bases separated the two germline ends. The CDR3 region has the DNA TGTGCCACTGCTCGCGGAGGGGGCTACGAGCAGTACTTC. This gives the protein CATARGGGYEQYF.